This TCR beta chain was recorded in a study of blood T cells in healthy people across ages. About the study: Capturing about one barcoded beta molecule per two T cells was achieved by template switching.

In the case of this clonotype: Its specificity is unknown.

CDR1 is PRHDT, CDR2 FYEKMQ, per germline (reference sequence). Trimming took 2 bases from V and 9 from J, leaving 8 bases between them. The CDR3 covers 11 residues. Study results and limitations: The unsorted PBMCs prevented any conclusive comparison of naive versus antigen-experienced cells.

Then a second PCR, running roughly 7 to 11 cycles, was carried out with a sample-barcoded 5' primer and a J-beta primer mix. Researchers report that a template-switch adaptor with 12 random nucleotides tagged each cDNA molecule. TCRdb called the 5' RACE reads again in MiXCR, with one record for every CDR3 protein. The table lists approximately 290,000 distinct CDR3 sequences, roughly 26% of them singletons. The genes are TRBV13 and TRBJ2-7; D not certain. The source of this sequence is a woman in her seventies in good health. What was sequenced was blood. CDR3 region: CASSLFTVQYF. CDR3 DNA: TGTGCCAGCAGCTTATTTACCGTGCAGTACTTC. Full variable domain (missing parts from reference TRBV13 and TRBJ2-7): AAGVIQSPRHLIKEKRETATLKCYPIPRHDTVYWYQQGPGQDPQFLISFYEKMQSDKGSIPDRFSAQQFSDYHSELNMSSLELGDSALYFCASSLFTVQYFGPGTRLTVT.